This TCR beta chain derives from a study of blood T cell repertoires in COVID-19. Turning to the study itself: Researchers got acute and convalescent COVID-19 samples from the United States, Italy and Spain.

Ten or more counts support this clone. The CDR3 has 14 amino acids. Trimming took off 4 bases at V and 3 bases at J, with 12 bases between the two ends. CDR1 is SGHTA and CDR2 is FQGTGA in the germline V gene. Across about 22 US areas, participants ranged in age from about 18 to 90 years. Participant-given clinical history determined each cohort assignment. Among Cohort 3 donors, those recovered had two negative PCRs, clearance, or symptom resolution. Assay: immunoSEQ multiplex PCR; the TCRdb copy retains only in-frame clones and omits some. This sample has around 230,000 clones, with 80% to 90% found just once.

The specimen was PBMCs or T cells enriched from blood (not recorded which). The TCR sequence derives from a middle-aged man who had recovered from COVID-19. V and J are TRBV7-3 and TRBJ1-1; D remains unclear. CDR3 sequence (DNA): TGTGCCAGCAGCTGGAGGGCGGCAGACACTGAAGCTTTCTTT. It yields the protein CASSWRAADTEAFF.